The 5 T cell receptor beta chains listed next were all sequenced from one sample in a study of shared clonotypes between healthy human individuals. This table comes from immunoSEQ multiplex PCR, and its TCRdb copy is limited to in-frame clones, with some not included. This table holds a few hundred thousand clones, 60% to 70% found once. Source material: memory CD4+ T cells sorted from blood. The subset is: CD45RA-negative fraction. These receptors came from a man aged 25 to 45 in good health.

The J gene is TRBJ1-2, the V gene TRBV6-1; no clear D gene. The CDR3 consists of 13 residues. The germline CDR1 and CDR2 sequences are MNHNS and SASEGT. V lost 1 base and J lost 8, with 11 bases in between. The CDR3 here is CASSEVAGGGYTF. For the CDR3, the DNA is TGTGCCAGCAGTGAAGTGGCGGGAGGAGGCTACACCTTC.

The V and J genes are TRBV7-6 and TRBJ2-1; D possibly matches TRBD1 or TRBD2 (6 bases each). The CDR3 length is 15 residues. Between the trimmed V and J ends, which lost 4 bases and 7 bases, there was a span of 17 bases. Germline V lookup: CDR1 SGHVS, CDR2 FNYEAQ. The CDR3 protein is CASSWPAQGGNEQFF. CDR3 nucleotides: TGTGCCAGCAGCTGGCCGGCACAGGGAGGTAATGAGCAGTTCTTC.

CDR3 sequence reads: CASNPTGGDSNQPQHF. CDR3 DNA sequence: TGTGCCAGCAATCCGACAGGGGGCGATAGCAATCAGCCCCAGCATTTT. The chain links TRBV7-8 to TRBJ1-5, with 10 positions matching TRBD1. The germline gives CDR1 SGHVS, CDR2 FQNEAQ. Trimming removed 7 bases from V and 0 bases from J; junction bases left unmatched: 6. The CDR3 contains 16 residues.

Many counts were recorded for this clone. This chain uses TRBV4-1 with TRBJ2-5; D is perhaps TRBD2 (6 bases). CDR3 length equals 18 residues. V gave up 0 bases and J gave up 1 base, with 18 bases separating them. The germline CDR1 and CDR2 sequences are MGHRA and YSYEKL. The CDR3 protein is CASSQEQAGTPRQETQYF. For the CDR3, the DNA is TGCGCCAGCAGCCAAGAACAAGCGGGTACGCCTCGCCAAGAGACCCAGTACTTC.

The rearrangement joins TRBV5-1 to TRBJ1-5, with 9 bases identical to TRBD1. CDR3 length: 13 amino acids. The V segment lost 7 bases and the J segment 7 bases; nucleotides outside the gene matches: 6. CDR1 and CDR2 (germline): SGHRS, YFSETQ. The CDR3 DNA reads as TGCGCCAGCGGGACAGGGAGGGGACAGCCCCAGCATTTT. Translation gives CASGTGRGQPQHF. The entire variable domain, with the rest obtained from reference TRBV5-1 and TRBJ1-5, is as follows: KAGVTQTPRYLIKTRGQQVTLSCSPISGHRSVSWYQQTPGQGLQFLFEYFSETQRNKGNFPGRFSGRQFSNSRSEMNVSTLELGDSALYLCASGTGRGQPQHFGDGTRLSIL.